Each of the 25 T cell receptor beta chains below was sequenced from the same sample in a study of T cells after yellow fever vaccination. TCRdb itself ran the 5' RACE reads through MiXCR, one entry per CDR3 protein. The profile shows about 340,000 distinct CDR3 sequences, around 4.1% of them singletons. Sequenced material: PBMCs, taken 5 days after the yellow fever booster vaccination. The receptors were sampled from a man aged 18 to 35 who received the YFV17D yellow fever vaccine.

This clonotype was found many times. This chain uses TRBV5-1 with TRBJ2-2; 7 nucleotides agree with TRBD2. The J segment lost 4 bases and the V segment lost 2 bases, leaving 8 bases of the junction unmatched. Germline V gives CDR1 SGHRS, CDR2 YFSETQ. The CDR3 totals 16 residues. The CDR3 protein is CASSFTSAPSTGELFF. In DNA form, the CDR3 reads TGCGCCAGCAGCTTCACTAGCGCCCCGAGCACCGGGGAGCTGTTTTTT.

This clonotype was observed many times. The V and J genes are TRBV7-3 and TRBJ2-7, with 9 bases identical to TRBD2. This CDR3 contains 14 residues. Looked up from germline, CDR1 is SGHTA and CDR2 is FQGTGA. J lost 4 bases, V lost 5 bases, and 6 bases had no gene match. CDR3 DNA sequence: TGTGCCAGCAGCCCCGCGGGGGGGCCTTACGAGCAGTACTTC. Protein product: CASSPAGGPYEQYF.

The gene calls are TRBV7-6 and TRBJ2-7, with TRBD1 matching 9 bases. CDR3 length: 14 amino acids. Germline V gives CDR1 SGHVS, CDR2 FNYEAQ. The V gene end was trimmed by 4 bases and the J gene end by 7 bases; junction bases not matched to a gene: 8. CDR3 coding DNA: TGTGCCAGCAGCTCCCGGGACAGGGAGGGGGAGCAGTACGTC. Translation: CASSSRDREGEQYV.

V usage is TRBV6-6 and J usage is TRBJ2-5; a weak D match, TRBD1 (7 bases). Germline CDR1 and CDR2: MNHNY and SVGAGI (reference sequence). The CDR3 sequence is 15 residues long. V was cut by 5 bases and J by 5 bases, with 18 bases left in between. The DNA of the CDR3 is TGTGCCAGCAGTGTTTCCAGGGGGGCGATCGAGACCCAGTACTTC. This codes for CASSVSRGAIETQYF.

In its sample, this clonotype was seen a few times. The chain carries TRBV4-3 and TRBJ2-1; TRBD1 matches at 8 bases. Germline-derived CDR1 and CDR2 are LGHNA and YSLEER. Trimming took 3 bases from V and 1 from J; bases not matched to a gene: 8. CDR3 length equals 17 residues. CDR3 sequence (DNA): TGCGCCAGCAGCCAGGACAGGGTATTAGGATCCTACAATGAGCAGTTCTTC. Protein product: CASSQDRVLGSYNEQFF.

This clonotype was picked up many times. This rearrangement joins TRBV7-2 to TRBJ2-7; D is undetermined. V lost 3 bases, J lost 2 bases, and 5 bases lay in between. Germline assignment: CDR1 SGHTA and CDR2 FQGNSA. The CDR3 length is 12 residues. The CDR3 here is CASSFLPYEQYF. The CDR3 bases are TGTGCCAGCAGCTTCCTCCCCTACGAGCAGTACTTC. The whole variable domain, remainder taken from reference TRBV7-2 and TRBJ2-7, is GAGVSQSPSNKVTEKGKDVELRCDPISGHTALYWYRQSLGQGLEFLIYFQGNSAPDKSGLPSDRFSAERTGGSVSTLTIQRTQQEDSAVYLCASSFLPYEQYFGPGTRLTVT.

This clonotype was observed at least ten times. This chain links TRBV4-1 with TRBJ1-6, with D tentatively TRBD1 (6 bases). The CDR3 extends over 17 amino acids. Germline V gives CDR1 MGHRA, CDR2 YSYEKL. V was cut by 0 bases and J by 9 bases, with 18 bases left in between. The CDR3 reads CASSQDGKGSRGSPLHF. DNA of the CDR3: TGCGCCAGCAGCCAAGACGGGAAGGGAAGCAGGGGTTCACCCCTCCACTTT.

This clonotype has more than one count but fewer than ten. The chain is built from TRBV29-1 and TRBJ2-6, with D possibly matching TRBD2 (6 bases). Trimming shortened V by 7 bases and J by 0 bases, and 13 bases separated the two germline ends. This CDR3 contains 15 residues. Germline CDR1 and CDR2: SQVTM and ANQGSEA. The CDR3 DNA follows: TGCAGCGCGGGGGTTTCGAGCTCTGGGGCCAACGTCCTGACTTTC. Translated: CSAGVSSSGANVLTF.

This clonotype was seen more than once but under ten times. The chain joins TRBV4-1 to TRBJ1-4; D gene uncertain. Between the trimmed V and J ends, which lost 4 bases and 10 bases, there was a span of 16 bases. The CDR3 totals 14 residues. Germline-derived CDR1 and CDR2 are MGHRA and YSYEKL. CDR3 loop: CASSRLAASGKLFF. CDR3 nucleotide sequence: TGCGCCAGCAGCCGACTGGCCGCGTCGGGAAAACTGTTTTTT.

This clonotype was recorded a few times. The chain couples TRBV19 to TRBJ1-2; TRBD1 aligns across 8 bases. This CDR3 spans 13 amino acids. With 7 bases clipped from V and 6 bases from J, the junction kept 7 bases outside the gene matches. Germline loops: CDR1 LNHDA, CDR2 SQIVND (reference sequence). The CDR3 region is CASIRQGADGYTF. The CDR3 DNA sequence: TGTGCCAGTATAAGGCAGGGGGCGGATGGCTACACCTTC.

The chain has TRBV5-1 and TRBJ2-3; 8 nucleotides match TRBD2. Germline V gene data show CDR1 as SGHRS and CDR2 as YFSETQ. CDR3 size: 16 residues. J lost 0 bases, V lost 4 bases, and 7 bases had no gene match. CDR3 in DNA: TGCGCCAGCAGCCGATTACTAGCGGACAGCACAGATACGCAGTATTTT. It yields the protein CASSRLLADSTDTQYF. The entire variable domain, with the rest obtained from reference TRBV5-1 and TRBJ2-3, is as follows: KAGVTQTPRYLIKTRGQQVTLSCSPISGHRSVSWYQQTPGQGLQFLFEYFSETQRNKGNFPGRFSGRQFSNSRSEMNVSTLELGDSALYLCASSRLLADSTDTQYFGPGTRLTVL.

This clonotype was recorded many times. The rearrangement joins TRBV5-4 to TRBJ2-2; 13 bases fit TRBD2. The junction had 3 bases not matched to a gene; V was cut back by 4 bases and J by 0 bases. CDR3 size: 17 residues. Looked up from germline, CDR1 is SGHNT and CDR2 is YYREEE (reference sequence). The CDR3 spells CASSVGLAGSNTGELFF. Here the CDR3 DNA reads TGTGCCAGCAGCGTGGGACTAGCGGGGTCGAACACCGGGGAGCTGTTTTTT.

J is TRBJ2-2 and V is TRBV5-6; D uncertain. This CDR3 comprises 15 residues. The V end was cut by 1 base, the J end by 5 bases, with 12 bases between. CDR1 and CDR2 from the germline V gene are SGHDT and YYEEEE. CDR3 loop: CASSLFSFETGELFF. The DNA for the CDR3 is TGTGCCAGCAGCTTGTTTTCATTTGAGACCGGGGAGCTGTTTTTT.

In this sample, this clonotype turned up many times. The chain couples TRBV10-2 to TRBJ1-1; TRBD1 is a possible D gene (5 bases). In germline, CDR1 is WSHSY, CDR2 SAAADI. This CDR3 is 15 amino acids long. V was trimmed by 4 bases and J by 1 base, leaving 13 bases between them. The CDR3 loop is CASSAPGHSNTEAFF. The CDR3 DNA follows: TGCGCCAGCAGTGCGCCAGGACACTCGAACACTGAAGCTTTCTTT.

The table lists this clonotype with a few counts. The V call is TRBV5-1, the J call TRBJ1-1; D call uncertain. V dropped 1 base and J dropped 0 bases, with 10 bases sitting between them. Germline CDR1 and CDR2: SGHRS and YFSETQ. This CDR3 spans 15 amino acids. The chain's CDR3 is CASSLSSGMNTEAFF. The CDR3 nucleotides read TGCGCCAGCAGCTTGTCATCAGGCATGAACACTGAAGCTTTCTTT.

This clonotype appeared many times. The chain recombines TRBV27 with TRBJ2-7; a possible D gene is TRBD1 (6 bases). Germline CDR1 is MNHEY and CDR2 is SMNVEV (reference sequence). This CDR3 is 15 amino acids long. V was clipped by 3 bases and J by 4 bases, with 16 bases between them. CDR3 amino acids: CASSLGAGNKYEQYV. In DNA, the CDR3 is TGTGCCAGCAGTTTGGGGGCAGGGAATAAGTACGAGCAGTACGTC.

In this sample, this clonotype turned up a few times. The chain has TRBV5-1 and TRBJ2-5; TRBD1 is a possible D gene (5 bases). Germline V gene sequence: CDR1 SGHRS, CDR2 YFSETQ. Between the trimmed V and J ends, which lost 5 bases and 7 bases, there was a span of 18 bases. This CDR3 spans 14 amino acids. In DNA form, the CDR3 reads TGCGCCAGCAGGGACGCCAGGGAAATTGTGACCCAGTACTTC. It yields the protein CASRDAREIVTQYF.

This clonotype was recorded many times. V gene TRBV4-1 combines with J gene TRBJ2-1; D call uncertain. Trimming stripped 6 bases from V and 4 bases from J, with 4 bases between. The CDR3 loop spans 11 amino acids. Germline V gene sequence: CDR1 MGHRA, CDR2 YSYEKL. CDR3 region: CASRDYNEQFF. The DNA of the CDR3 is TGCGCCAGCAGGGATTACAATGAGCAGTTCTTC.

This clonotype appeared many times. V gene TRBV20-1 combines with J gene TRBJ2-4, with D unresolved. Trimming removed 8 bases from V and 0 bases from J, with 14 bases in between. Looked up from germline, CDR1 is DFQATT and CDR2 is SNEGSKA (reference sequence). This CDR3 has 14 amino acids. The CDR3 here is CSTPPGIAKNIQYF. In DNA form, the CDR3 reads TGCAGTACCCCTCCAGGCATAGCCAAAAACATTCAGTACTTC.

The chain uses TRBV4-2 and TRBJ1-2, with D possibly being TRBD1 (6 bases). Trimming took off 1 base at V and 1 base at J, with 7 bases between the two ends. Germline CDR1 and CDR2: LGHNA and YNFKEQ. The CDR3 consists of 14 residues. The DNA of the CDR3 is TGTGCCAGCAGCCAAGTAGGGGGTAACTATGGCTACACCTTC. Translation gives CASSQVGGNYGYTF.

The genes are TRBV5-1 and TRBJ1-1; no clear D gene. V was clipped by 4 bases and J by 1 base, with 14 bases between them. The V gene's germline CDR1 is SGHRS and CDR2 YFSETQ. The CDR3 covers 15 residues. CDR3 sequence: CASSPGPESNTEAFF. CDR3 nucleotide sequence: TGCGCCAGCAGCCCAGGACCCGAATCGAACACTGAAGCTTTCTTT.

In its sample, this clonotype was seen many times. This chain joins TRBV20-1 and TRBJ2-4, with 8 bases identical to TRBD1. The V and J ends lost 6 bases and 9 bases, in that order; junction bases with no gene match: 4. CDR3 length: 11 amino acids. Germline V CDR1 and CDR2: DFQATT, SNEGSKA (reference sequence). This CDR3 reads CSARTGTIQYF. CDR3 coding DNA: TGCAGTGCCCGGACAGGGACCATTCAGTACTTC.

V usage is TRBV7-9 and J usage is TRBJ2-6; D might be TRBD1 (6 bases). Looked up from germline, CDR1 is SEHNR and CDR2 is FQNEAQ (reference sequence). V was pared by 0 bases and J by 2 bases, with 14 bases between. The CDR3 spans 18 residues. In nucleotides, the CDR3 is TGTGCCAGCAGCTTAGCTGACCCTACAGGGACTGGGGCCAACGTCCTGACTTTC. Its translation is CASSLADPTGTGANVLTF.

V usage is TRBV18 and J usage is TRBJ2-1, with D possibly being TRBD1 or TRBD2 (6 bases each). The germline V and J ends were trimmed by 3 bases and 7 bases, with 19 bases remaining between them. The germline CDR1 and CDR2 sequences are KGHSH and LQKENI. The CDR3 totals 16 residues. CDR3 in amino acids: CASSPLAQGYRNEQFF. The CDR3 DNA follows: TGTGCCAGCTCACCGCTAGCGCAGGGGTATAGGAATGAGCAGTTCTTC.

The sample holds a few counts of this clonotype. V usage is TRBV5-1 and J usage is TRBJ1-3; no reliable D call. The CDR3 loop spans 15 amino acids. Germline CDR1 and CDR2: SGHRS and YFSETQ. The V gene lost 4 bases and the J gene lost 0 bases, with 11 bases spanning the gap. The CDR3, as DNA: TGCGCCAGCAGCGCATACTCCAACTCTGGAAACACCATATATTTT. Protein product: CASSAYSNSGNTIYF.